This paragraph covers one TCR beta chain sequence. The antigen is undetermined. The CDR3 regions of TCR beta were amplified from RNA transcripts. With the HTBI primer set, the TCR CDR3 went through a first round of RT-PCR. TCRdb fed the multiplex PCR reads into MiXCR, producing one record per CDR3 protein. The repertoire holds roughly 570,000 distinct CDR3 sequences, around 46% seen once, with around 7.7% in the top ten. The CDR3 is 16 residues long. Trimming stripped 8 bases from V and 2 bases from J, with 19 bases between. Looked up from germline, CDR1 is SGHAT and CDR2 is FQNNGV. These data come from a study of T cells in Graves' hyperthyroidism and ophthalmopathy. When ophthalmopathy did not progress within 18 months, Graves' hyperthyroidism was considered stable. Lactation, pregnancy, other autoimmune disease or uncontrolled infection excluded patients. Findings of the study overall: Most thyroid-expanded clonotypes above 0.001 were also found in blood. The model forecast ophthalmopathy, anticipating it by a median approximately 6.2 months before onset.

The sequence derives from a woman aged 18-30 years with Graves' hyperthyroidism. Sequenced: peripheral blood or thyroid tissue (not recorded which). V usage is TRBV11-2 and J usage is TRBJ1-3, with a weak D call TRBD1 (5 bases). The CDR3 DNA sequence: TGTGCCAGCTCAAACCCCCAGTGGACAACTGGAAACACCATATATTTT. Protein product: CASSNPQWTTGNTIYF.